This T cell receptor (beta chain) was documented in a study of blood T cell repertoires in COVID-19. The table came from immunoSEQ multiplex PCR; TCRdb's copy has only in-frame clones and leaves some out. The sample includes some 260,000 clones, 88% of them seen just once. Trimming cost V 3 bases and J 4 bases; bases outside gene matches: 10. The CDR3 loop spans 17 amino acids. Germline CDR1 and CDR2: LGHDT and YNNKEL (reference sequence). The clonotype was recovered from a woman between 40 and 55 years old who had recovered from COVID-19. The sequenced sample consisted of peripheral blood. The chain employs TRBV3-1 (or the pseudogene TRBV3-2) and TRBJ2-3, with 10 bases matching TRBD2. The CDR3 spells CASSHGPLAGVPDTQYF. The DNA of the CDR3 is TGTGCCAGCAGCCATGGCCCGCTAGCGGGAGTGCCAGATACGCAGTATTTT.